The sequence of this TCR beta chain was determined in a study of cytomegalovirus exposure and HLA in healthy donors. Study details: An analysis done earlier identified more than 90 million unique TCR beta sequences from roughly 190 million T cells.

Germline values: CDR1 MNHNS, CDR2 SASEGT. With 3 bases removed from V and 2 bases from J, the gap between germline ends came to 7 bases. The CDR3 length is 13 residues. On this clone itself: Its target is unknown.

With 60 Vbeta and 13 Jbeta primers, the PCR was carried out. TCRdb's table, derived via immunoSEQ multiplex PCR, lists solely in-frame clones and lacks some. The ten most abundant clones cover roughly 1.9% of a sample with about 150,000 clones. Study results and caveats: The analysis excluded some indistinguishable V segments, including TRBV6-2 and TRBV6-3. Under in vitro conditions, three CMV-associated chains were confirmed as specific for CMV antigens.

This clonotype was sampled from a man aged 30 to 45 in good health and CMV-seronegative. This rearrangement joins TRBV6-1 to TRBJ1-2, with D unresolved. Sequenced: PBMCs. The CDR3 reads CASSDSPNYGYTF. CDR3 nucleotide sequence: TGTGCCAGCAGTGATAGCCCGAACTATGGCTACACCTTC.